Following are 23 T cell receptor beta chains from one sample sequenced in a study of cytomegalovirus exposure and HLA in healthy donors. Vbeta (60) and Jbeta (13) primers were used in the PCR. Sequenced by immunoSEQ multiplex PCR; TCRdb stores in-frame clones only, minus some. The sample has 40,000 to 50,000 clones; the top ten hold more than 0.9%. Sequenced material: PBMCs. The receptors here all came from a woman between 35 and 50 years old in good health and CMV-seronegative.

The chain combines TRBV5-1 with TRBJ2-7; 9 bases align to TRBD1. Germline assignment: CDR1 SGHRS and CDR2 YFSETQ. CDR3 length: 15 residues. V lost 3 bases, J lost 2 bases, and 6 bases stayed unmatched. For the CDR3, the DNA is TGCGCCAGCAGCTCCGGACAGGGGAGCGCCTACGAGCAGTACTTC. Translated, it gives CASSSGQGSAYEQYF.

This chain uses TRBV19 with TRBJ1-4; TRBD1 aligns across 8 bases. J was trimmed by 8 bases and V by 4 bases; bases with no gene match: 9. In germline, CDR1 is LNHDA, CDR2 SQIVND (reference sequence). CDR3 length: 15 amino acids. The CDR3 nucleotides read TGTGCCAGTAGTAGCCGGGGGACAGGAAGCGAAAAACTGTTTTTT. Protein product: CASSSRGTGSEKLFF. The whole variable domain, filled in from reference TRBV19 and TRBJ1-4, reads DGGITQSPKYLFRKEGQNVTLSCEQNLNHDAMYWYRQDPGQGLRLIYYSQIVNDFQKGDIAEGYSVSREKKESFPLTVTSAQKNPTAFYLCASSSRGTGSEKLFFGSGTQLSVL.

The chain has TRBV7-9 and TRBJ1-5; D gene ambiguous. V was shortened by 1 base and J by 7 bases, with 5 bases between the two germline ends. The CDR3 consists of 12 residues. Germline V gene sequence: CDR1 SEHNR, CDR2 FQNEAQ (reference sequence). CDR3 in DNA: TGTGCCAGCAGCTTAGATCTGCAGCCCCAGCATTTT. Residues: CASSLDLQPQHF.

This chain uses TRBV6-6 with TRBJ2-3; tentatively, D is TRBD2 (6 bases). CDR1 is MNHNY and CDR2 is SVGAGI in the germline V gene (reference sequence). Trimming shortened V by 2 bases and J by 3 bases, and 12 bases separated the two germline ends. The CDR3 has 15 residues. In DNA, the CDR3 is TGTGCCAGCAGTTACACCGGGACTGAGACAGATACGCAGTATTTT. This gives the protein CASSYTGTETDTQYF.

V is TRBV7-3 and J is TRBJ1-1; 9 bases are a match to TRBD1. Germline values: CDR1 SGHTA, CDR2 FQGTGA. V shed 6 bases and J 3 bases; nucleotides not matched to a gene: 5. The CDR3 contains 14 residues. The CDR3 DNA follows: TGTGCCAGCAGTTCGACAGGGGGGGACACTGAAGCTTTCTTT. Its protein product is CASSSTGGDTEAFF.

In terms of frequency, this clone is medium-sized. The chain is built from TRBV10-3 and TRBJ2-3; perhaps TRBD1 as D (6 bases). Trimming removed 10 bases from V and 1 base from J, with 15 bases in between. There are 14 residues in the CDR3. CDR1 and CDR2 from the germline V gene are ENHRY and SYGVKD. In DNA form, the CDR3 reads TGTGCCACCGCAGGGGTTGGAGGCACAGATACGCAGTATTTT. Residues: CATAGVGGTDTQYF.

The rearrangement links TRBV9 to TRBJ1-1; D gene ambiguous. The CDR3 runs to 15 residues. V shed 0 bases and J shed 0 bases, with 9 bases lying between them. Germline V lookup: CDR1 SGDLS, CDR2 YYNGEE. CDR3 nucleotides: TGTGCCAGCAGCGTAGAGGCGGGCATGAACACTGAAGCTTTCTTT. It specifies CASSVEAGMNTEAFF.

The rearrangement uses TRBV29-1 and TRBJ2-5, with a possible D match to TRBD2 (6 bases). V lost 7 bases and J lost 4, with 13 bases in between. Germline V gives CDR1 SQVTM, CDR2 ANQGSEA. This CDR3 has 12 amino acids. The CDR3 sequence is CSAQDGGETQYF. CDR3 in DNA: TGCAGCGCCCAGGACGGGGGAGAGACCCAGTACTTC.

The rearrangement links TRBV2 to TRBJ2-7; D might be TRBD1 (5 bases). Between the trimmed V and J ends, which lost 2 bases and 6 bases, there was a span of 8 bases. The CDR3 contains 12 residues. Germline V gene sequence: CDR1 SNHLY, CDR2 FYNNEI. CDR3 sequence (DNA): TGTGCCAGCAGTGAAATGGACACCGAGCAGTACTTC. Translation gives CASSEMDTEQYF.

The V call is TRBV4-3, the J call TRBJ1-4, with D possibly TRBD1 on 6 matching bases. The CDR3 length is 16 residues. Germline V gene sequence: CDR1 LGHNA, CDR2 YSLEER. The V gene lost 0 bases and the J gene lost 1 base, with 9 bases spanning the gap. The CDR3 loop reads CASSQDRGITNEKLFF. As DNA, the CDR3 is TGCGCCAGCAGCCAAGATAGGGGGATAACTAATGAAAAACTGTTTTTT.

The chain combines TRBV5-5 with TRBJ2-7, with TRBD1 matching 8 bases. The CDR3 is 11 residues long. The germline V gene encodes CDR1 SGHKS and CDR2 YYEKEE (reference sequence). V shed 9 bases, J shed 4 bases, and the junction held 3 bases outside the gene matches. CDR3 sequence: CATQGAYEQYF. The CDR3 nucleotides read TGTGCCACCCAGGGGGCGTACGAGCAGTACTTC. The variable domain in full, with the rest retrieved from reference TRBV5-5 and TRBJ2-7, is DAGVTQSPTHLIKTRGQQVTLRCSPISGHKSVSWYQQVLGQGPQFIFQYYEKEERGRGNFPDRFSARQFPNYSSELNVNALLLGDSALYLCATQGAYEQYFGPGTRLTVT.

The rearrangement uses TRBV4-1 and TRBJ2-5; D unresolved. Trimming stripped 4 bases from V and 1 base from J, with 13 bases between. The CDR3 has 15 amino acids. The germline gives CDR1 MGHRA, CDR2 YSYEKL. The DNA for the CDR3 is TGCGCCAGCAGCCCATCATCACTCCGCCAAGAGACCCAGTACTTC. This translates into CASSPSSLRQETQYF.

Here the CDR3 DNA reads TGCGCCAGCAGCCAAGTCGGTGGTCCACAGTACTTC. The encoded protein is CASSQVGGPQYF. This chain connects TRBV4-3 to TRBJ2-4; D is undetermined. Germline V gives CDR1 LGHNA, CDR2 YSLEER. V was shortened by 1 base and J by 13 bases, with 11 bases between the two germline ends. This CDR3 spans 12 amino acids.

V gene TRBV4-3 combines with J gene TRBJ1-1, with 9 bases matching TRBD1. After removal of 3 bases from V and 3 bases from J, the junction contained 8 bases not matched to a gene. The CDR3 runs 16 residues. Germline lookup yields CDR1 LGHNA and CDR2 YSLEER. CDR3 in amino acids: CASSHINRDRDTEAFF. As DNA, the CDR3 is TGCGCCAGCAGCCATATCAACCGGGACAGGGACACTGAAGCTTTCTTT.

CDR3 amino acids: CASSLVGGYEQYF. The CDR3 coding sequence is TGTGCCAGCAGCCTGGTTGGAGGGTACGAGCAGTACTTC. This chain joins TRBV28 and TRBJ2-7, with a possible D match to TRBD2 (6 bases). The CDR3 has 13 amino acids. Germline lookup yields CDR1 MDHEN and CDR2 SYDVKM. V was pared by 6 bases and J by 4 bases, with 13 bases between.

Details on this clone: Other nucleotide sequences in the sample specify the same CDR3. The CDR3: CASSLRETQYF. The CDR3 nucleotides read TGCGCCAGCAGCTTGCGGGAGACCCAGTACTTC. The chain recombines TRBV5-1 with TRBJ2-5; D remains unclear. The length of the CDR3 is 11 residues. The germline CDR1 and CDR2 sequences are SGHRS and YFSETQ. V lost 1 base and J lost 5, with 3 bases in between.

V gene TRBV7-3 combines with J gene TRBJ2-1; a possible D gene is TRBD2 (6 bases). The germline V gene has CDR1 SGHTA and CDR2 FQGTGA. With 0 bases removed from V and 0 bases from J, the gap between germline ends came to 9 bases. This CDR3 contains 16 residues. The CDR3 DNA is TGTGCCAGCAGCTTAACGTCCGGGGGCTCCTACAATGAGCAGTTCTTC. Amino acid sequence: CASSLTSGGSYNEQFF.

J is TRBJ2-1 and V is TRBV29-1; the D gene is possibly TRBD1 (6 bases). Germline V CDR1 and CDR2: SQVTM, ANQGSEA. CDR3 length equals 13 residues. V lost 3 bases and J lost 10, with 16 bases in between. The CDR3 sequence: CSVDRGSSLEQFF. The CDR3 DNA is TGCAGCGTTGATAGGGGGTCGTCGTTGGAGCAGTTCTTC.

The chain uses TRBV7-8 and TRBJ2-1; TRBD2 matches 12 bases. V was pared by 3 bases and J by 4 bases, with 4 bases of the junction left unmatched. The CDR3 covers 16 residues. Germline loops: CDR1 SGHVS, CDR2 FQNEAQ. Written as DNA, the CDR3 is TGTGCCAGCAGCTTCGGGACTAGCGGGCTTTACAATGAGCAGTTCTTC. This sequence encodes CASSFGTSGLYNEQFF.

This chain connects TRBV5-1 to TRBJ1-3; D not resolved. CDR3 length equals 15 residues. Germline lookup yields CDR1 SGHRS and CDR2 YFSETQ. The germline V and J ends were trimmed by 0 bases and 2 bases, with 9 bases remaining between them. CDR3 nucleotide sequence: TGCGCCAGCAGCTTGGCCGGTTCGCCTGGAAACACCATATATTTT. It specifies CASSLAGSPGNTIYF.

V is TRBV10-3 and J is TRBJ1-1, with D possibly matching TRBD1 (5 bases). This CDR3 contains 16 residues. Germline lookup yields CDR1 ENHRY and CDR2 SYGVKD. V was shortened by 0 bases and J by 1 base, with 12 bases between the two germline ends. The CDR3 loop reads CAISESGTGGNTEAFF. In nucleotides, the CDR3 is TGTGCCATCAGTGAGTCGGGTACGGGGGGGAACACTGAAGCTTTCTTT.

This CDR3 is CASSPLAGPNEQFF. CDR3 DNA sequence: TGCGCCAGCAGCCCACTAGCGGGACCGAATGAGCAGTTCTTC. The J gene is TRBJ2-1, the V gene TRBV5-1; 10 bases match TRBD2. Germline trimming cut 4 bases from V and 7 bases from J; bases unmatched to any gene: 5. Per germline, CDR1 SGHRS and CDR2 YFSETQ. CDR3 length: 14 residues. Full variable domain (outside the CDR3, taken from reference TRBV5-1 and TRBJ2-1): KAGVTQTPRYLIKTRGQQVTLSCSPISGHRSVSWYQQTPGQGLQFLFEYFSETQRNKGNFPGRFSGRQFSNSRSEMNVSTLELGDSALYLCASSPLAGPNEQFFGPGTRLTVL.

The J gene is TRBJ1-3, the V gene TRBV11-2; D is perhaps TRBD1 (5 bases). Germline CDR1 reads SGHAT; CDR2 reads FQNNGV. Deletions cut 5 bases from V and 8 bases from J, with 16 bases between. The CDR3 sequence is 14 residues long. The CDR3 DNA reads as TGTGCCAGCAGCGCCGGACACCTAGTTGACACCATATATTTT. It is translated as CASSAGHLVDTIYF. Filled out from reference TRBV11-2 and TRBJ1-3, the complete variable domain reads EAGVAQSPRYKIIEKRQSVAFWCNPISGHATLYWYQQILGQGPKLLIQFQNNGVVDDSQLPKDRFSAERLKGVDSTLKIQPAKLEDSAVYLCASSAGHLVDTIYFGEGSWLTVV.